The clone carrying this T cell receptor beta chain was observed at least ten times. Its antigen is unidentified. V lost 8 bases, J lost 11 bases, and 13 bases stayed unmatched. The CDR3 has 13 amino acids. This sample's time point: newly diagnosed GD, antithyroid drugs for less than 3 months. The TCR library was made from RNA extracted from PBMCs. Through Arm-PCR of CDR3 regions and iRepertoire HTBI primers, TCR beta libraries were built. TCRdb recomputed calls from the multiplex PCR reads with MiXCR, one row per CDR3 protein. The table lists some 460,000 distinct CDR3 sequences, around 15% of them singletons. The data were taken from a study of regulatory T cells in long-lasting Graves disease. Whole-study results and caveats: Samples came from peripheral blood alone, without thyroid tissue. With persistent disease, TRBV28, TRBJ1-2 and TRBJ2-5 were the favored segments.

This same sample was also part of a study on T cells in Graves' hyperthyroidism and ophthalmopathy.

The sample here was peripheral blood mononuclear cells (PBMCs), taken at new diagnosis, from a patient treated with antithyroid drugs. This receptor was identified in a man aged 40-50 years with Graves disease. This rearrangement joins TRBV12-3 or TRBV12-4 to TRBJ1-1, with 8 bases that match TRBD1. As DNA, the CDR3 is TGTGCCAGCGGCCGACAGGGGACGGGGCTGGCTTTCTTT. Its translation: CASGRQGTGLAFF.